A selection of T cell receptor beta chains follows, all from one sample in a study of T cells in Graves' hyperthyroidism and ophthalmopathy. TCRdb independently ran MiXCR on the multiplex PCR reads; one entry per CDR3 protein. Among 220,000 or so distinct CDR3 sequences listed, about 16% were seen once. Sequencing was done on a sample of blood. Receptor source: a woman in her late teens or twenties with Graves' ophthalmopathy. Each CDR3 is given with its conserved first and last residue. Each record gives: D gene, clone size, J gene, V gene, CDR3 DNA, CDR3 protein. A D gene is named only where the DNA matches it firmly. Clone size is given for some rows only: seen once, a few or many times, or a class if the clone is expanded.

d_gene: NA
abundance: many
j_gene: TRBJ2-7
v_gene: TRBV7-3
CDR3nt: TGTGCCAGCAGCCGCACCGCCTCTAGTTACGAGCAGTACTTC
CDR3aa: CASSRTASSYEQYF

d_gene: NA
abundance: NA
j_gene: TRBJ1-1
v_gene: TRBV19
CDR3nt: TGTGCCAGTAGTATACGGGGGGGGGGCACTGAAGCTTTCTTT
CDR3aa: CASSIRGGGTEAFF

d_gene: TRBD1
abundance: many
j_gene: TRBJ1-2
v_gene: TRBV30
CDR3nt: TGTGCCTGGAGTGGGACAGGGGGGGCCTATGGCTACACCTTC
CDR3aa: CAWSGTGGAYGYTF

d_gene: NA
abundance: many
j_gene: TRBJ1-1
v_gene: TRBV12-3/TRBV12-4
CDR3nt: TGTGCCAGCAGTACGGGGGCAAACACTGAAGCTTTCTTT
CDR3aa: CASSTGANTEAFF

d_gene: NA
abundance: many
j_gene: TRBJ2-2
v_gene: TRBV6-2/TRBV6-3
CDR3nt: TGTGCCAGCAGCCGTACTAGAGACACCGGGGAGCTGTTTTTT
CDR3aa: CASSRTRDTGELFF

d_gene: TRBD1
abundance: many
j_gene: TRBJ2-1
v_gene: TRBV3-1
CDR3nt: TGTGCCAGCCTCGACAGGGCAGGGAAGTACTATGAGCAGTTCTTC
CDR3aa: CASLDRAGKYYEQFF

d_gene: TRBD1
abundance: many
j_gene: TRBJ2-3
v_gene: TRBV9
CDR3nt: TGTGCCAGCAGCGTATCCGGGACAGGGGGAGATACGCAGTATTTT
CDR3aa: CASSVSGTGGDTQYF

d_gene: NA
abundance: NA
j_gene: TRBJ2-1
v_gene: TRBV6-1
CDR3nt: TGTGCCAGCAGTGAAGCGGGGGCTAGCGGATTCAGCTACGAGCAGTTCTTC
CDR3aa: CASSEAGASGFSYEQFF

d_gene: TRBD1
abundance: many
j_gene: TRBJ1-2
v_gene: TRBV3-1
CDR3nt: TGTGCCAGCAGCCAAGGGACAGGGAAGGTGAAGGGCTACACCTTC
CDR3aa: CASSQGTGKVKGYTF

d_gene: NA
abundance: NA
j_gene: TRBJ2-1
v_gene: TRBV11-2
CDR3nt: TGTGCCAGCAGCTCGGTTAGTGGGCGACATGAGCAGTTCTTC
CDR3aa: CASSSVSGRHEQFF

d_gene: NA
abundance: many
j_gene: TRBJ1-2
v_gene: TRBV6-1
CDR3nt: TGTGCCAGCAGTGACTTCTGGGAAGGCTATGGCTACACCTTC
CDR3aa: CASSDFWEGYGYTF

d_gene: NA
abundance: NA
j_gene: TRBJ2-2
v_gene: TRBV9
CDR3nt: TGTGCCAGCAGCGTAAAAGGAGAGGGGTGGGCGAACACCGGGGAGCTGTTTTTT
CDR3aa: CASSVKGEGWANTGELFF

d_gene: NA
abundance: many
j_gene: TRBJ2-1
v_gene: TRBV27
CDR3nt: TGTGCCAGCACCGAATTAGGGGGGAGGGGCAATGAGCAGTTCTTC
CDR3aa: CASTELGGRGNEQFF

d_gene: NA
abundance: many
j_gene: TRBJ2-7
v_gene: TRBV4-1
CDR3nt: TGCGCCAGCAGCCAGGGGACCGGAGTATACGAGCAGTACTTC
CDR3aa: CASSQGTGVYEQYF

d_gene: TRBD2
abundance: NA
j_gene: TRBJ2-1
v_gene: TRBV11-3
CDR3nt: TGTGCCAGCAGCTTAGGGCTAGCGGGGGAGGAGCAGTTCTTC
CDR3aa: CASSLGLAGEEQFF

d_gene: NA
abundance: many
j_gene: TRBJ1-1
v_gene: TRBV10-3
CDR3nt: TGTGCCATCAGCCAGGGTTCTCGCACTGAAGCTTTCTTT
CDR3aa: CAISQGSRTEAFF

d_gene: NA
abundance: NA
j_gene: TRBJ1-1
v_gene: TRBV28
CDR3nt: TGTGCCAGCAGTTTATTTGGGACCACGGAAGCTTTCTTT
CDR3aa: CASSLFGTTEAFF

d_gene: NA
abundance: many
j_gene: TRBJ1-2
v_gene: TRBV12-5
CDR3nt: TGTGCTAGTGGTTTGAATCGTTTGGACAGACTAGCTAACTATGGCTACACCTTC
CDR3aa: CASGLNRLDRLANYGYTF

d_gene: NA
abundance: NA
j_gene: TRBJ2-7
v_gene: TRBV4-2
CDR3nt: TGTGCCAGCAGCCAGGGTCTAGATTCAGGCGAGCAGTACTTC
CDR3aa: CASSQGLDSGEQYF

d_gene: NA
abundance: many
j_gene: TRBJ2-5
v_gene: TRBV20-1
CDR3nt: TGCAGTACTAGAGACCGCCGCACGGCAGGTTCGGAGACCCAGTACTTC
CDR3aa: CSTRDRRTAGSETQYF

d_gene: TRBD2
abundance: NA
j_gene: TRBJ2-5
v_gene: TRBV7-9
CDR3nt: TGTGCCAGCAGCCGACTAGCGCCACTTCAGTCCGACGGGGTAGTAGAGACCCAGTACTTC
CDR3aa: CASSRLAPLQSDGVVETQYF

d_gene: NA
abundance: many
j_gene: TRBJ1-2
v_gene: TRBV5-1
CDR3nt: TGCGCCAGCAGCTCGAACACGGGCTCTACTCCCAACTATGGCTACACCTTC
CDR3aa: CASSSNTGSTPNYGYTF

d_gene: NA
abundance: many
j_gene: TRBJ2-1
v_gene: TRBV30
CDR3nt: TGTGCCTGGAGTGTAGGCGCTAGTTACAATGAGCAGTTCTTC
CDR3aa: CAWSVGASYNEQFF

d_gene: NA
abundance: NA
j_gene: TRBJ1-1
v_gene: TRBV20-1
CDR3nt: TGCAGTGCCGCCACGGGGTATATGAACACTGAAGCTTTCTTT
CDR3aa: CSAATGYMNTEAFF

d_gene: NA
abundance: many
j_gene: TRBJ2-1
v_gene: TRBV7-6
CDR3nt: TGTGCCAGCAGCCTAACTGGGTCGGAGCAGTTCTTC
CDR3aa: CASSLTGSEQFF

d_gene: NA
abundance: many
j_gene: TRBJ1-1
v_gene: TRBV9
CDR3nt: TGTGCCAGCAGCGTAGAGGACACTGAAGCTTTCTTT
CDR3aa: CASSVEDTEAFF

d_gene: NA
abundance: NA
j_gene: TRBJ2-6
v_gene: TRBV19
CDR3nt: TGTGCCAGCCGCGGGTATTCCTCTGGGGCCAACGTCCTGACTTTC
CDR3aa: CASRGYSSGANVLTF

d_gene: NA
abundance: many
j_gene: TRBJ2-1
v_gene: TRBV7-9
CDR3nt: TGTGCCAGCAGCTTAGCCCTCAGGCTCCACCTTGGGGAAAGGGAGATTTCCTACAATGAGCAGTTCTTC
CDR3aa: CASSLALRLHLGEREISYNEQFF

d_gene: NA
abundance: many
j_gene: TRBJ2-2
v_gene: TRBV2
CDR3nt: TGTGCCTGGGGAAGCAGGCCGAACACCGGGGAGCTGTTTTTT
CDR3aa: CAWGSRPNTGELFF

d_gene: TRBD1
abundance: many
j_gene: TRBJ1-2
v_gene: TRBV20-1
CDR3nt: TGCAGTGCCGCGGGACAGGCCTATGGCTACACCTTC
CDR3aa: CSAAGQAYGYTF

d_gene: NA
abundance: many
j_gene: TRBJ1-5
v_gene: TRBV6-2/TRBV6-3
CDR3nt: TGTGCCAGCAGTTACTCGATGGGGGGCAATCAGCCCCAGCATTTT
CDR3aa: CASSYSMGGNQPQHF

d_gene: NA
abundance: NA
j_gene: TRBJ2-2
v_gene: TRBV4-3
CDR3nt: TGCGCCAGCAGCCGCGGGGACACCGGGGAGCTGTTTTTT
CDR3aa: CASSRGDTGELFF

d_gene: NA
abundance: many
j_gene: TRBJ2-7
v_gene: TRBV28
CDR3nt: TGTGCCAGCAGGGCCGGAACAGAGAACTCCTACGAGCAGTACTTC
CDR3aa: CASRAGTENSYEQYF

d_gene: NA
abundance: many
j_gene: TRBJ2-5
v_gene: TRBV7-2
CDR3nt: TGTGCCAGCAGCCGCCGAGTCGCCGGACTAACAGGGGAGACCCAGTACTTC
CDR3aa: CASSRRVAGLTGETQYF

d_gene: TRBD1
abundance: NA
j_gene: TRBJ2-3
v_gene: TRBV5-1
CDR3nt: TGCGCCAGCAGCATCCCCGGGACAGGGAGAATGACGTCCTGGGGCACAGATACGCAGTATTTT
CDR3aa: CASSIPGTGRMTSWGTDTQYF

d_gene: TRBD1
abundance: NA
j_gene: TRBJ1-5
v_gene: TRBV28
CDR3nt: TGTGCCAGCAGTGGCCTTGGGACAGGGGGAAGTCGGCAGCCCCAGCATTTT
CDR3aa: CASSGLGTGGSRQPQHF

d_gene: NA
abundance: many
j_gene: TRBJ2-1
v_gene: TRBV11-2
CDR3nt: TGTGCCAGCAGCTTACGAGGGGCGGGGTTGAGCCCGGATGAGCAGTTCTTC
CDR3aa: CASSLRGAGLSPDEQFF

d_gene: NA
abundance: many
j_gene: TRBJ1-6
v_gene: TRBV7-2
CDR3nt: TGTGCCAGCAGCTTAGCTGGGAGGGGGGGAAAACCCCTCCACTTT
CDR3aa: CASSLAGRGGKPLHF

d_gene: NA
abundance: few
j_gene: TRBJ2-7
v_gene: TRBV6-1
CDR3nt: TGTGCCAGCAGAGCAGAATACAGGGGAGGCTACGAGCAGTACTTC
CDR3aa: CASRAEYRGGYEQYF

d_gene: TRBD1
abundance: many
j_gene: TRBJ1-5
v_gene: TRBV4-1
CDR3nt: TGCGCCAGCAGCCACGTCAGACAGGGGAATCAGCCCCAGCATTTT
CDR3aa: CASSHVRQGNQPQHF

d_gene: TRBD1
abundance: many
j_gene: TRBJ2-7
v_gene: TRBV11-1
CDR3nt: TGTGCCAGCAGCTTTGAAGCCAGGGGGCTACGTGAGCAGTACTTC
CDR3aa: CASSFEARGLREQYF

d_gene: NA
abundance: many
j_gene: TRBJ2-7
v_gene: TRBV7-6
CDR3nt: TGTGCCAGCAGCATAGCGGGCACAGGGACCTACGAGCAGTACTTC
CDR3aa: CASSIAGTGTYEQYF

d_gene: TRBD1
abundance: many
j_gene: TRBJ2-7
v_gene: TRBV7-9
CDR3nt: TGTGCCAGCAGTCGTTCGACAGGGCCCTCCAGCGACGAGCAGTACTTC
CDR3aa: CASSRSTGPSSDEQYF

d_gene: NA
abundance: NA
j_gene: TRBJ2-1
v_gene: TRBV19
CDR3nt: TGTGCCAGTAGCCGCATTGGATCCTACAATGAGCAGTTCTTC
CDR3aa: CASSRIGSYNEQFF

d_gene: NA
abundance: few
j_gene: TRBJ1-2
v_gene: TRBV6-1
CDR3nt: TGTGCCAGCAGCCACGACAGAGCCTATGGCTACACCTTC
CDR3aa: CASSHDRAYGYTF

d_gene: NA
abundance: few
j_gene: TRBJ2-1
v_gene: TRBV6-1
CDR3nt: TGTGCCAGCAGCCGCCGTCGACTGGGTGGGTACAATGAGCAGTTCTTC
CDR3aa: CASSRRRLGGYNEQFF

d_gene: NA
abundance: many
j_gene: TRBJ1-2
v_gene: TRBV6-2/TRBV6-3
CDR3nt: TGTGCCAGCAGCCCCGGGTCTCCCCTTGCCGGGTATGGCTACACCTTC
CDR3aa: CASSPGSPLAGYGYTF

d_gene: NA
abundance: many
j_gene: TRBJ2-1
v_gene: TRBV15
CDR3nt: TGTGCCACCAGCAGAGACCCCCCTAGTTACCACAATGAGCAGTTCTTC
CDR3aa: CATSRDPPSYHNEQFF